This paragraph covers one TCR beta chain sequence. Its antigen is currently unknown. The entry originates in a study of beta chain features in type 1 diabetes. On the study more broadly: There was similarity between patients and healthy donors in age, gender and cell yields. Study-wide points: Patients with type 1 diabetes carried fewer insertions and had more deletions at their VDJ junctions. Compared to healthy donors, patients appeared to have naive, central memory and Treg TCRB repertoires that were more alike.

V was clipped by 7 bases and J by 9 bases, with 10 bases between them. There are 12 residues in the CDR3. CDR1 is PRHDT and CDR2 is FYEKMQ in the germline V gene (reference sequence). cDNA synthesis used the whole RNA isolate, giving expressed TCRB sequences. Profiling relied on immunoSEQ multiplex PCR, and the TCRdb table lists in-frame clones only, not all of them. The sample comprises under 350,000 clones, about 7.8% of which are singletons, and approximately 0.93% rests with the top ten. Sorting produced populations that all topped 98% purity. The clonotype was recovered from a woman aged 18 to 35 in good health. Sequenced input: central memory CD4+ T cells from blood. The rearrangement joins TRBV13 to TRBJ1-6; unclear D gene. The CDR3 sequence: CASTRRGSPLHF. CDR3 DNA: TGTGCCAGCACGAGAAGAGGTTCACCCCTCCACTTT.